The clone carrying this TCR beta chain has a count of ten or more. Its target is not known. The data are from a study of human T cells and chemical hapten exposure. Study-level results: A positive correlation with patch test score was found for PT1 expanded TCR counts.

As for time point: pre-sensitization, week 0. Described treatment: therapeutic diphenylcyclopropenone sensitization with weekly scalp DPC. Individual cDNA molecules had unique molecular identifiers attached to them by the library. TCRdb passed the RACE reads through MiXCR, listing each CDR3 protein once. Of 300,000 to 450,000 distinct CDR3 sequences in the sample, 4% to 6% are singletons; the top ten hold approximately 2.4%. V dropped 2 bases and J dropped 2 bases, with 7 bases sitting between them. CDR3 size: 13 residues. Germline assignment: CDR1 SGHDT and CDR2 YYEEEE. Source: whole blood, taken in connection with sensitization to the hapten diphenylcyclopropenone (DPC). The rearrangement uses TRBV5-6 and TRBJ2-5, with TRBD1 as a possible D gene (5 bases). The clonotype comes from a woman aged 45-65 years with alopecia areata. Some clones in this sample may be carry-over from other donors' samples. The DNA for the CDR3 is TGTGCCAGCAGCTTCCGACAGCAAGAGACCCAGTACTTC. The encoded protein is CASSFRQQETQYF.